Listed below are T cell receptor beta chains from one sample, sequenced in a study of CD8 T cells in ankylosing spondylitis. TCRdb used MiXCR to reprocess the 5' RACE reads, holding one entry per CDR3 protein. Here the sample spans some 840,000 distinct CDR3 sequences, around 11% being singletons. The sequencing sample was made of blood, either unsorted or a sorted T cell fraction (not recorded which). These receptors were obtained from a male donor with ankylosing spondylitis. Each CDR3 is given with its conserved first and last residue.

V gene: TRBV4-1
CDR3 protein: CASSQEKGGPNQPQHF

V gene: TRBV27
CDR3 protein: CASKRGTGELFF

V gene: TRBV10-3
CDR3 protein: CAIGRTGAEQYF

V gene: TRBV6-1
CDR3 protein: CASSEQGGVETQYF

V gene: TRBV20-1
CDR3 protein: CSARDAGGDRGRNEQFF

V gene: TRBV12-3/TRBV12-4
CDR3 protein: CASSDPGTGIYEQYF

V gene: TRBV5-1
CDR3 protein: CASSLARRYEQYF

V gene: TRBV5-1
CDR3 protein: CASSFNPGGNQPQHF

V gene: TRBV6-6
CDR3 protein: CASSYFQNTEAFF

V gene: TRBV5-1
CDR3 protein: CASRFQGVREKLFF

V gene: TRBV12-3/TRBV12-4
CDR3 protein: CASTLDLNTEAFF

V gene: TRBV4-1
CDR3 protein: CASSQDGVGLGYTF

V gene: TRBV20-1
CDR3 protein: CSARDMGGPSNQPQHF

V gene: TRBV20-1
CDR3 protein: CSATHPYGDTQYF

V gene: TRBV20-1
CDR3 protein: CSARREGPGNEQFF

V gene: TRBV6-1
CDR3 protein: CASSHSGRLETQYF

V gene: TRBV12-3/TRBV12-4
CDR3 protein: CASSLGDTSGETQYF

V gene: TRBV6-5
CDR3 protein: CASSIQDRYGYTF

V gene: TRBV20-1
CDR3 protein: CSANLQGDRYGYTF

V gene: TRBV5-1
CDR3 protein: CASSLGGTAIMMNTEAFF

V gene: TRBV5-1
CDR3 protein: CASSSLPTDTQYF

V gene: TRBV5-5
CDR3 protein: CAAGGFVGNEKLFF

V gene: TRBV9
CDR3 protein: CASSVGEGLYEQYF

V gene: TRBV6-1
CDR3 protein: CASSPPYPGATQFF

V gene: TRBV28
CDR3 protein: CASSQWGNSPLHF

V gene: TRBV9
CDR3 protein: CASSVRPGGYSEQYF

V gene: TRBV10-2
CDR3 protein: CASLAGAYQETQYF

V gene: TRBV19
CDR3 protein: CASSLTGTEEFGYTF

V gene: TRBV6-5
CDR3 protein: CASSYRVTGGGGNTIYF

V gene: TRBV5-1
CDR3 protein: CASSSGTSGDEQYF

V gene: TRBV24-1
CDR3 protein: CATSDPGTSDTDTQYF

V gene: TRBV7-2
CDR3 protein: CASSPVVVSTDTQYF

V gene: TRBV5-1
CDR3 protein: CASSLAGNGAYGYTF

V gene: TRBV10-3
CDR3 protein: CAIQGQSTPADTQYF

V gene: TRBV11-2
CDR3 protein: CASSWAGAGYTF

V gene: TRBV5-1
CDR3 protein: CASRHGQTYEAFF

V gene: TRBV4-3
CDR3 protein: CASSQAGNTEAFF

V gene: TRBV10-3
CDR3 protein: CAIGTVGEKLFF

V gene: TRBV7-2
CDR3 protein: CASSARTQTQYF

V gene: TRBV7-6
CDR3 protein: CASSYTRGTQYF

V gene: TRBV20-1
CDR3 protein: CSATGTSGSVRSYEQYF

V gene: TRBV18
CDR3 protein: CASSPRQGYYEQYF

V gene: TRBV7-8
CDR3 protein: CASSLGRQGYEQYF

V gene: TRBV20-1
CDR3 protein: CSASDSHNEQFF

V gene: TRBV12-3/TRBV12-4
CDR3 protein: CASSFDISYEQYF

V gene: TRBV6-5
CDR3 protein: CASSYIGGPISNYGYTF

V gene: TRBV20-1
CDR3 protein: CSALETGTFSYEQYF

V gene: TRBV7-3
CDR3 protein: CASSPLRGLLNEQFF

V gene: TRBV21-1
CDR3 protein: CASSKVVVIIPDEQFF

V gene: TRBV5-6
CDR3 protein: CASSHRDRGWEKLFF

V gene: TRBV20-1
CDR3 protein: CSAPGTGNSNQPQHF

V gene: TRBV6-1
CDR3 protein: CASTGGRGDTQYF

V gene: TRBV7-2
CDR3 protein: CASSRRRTYTDTQYF